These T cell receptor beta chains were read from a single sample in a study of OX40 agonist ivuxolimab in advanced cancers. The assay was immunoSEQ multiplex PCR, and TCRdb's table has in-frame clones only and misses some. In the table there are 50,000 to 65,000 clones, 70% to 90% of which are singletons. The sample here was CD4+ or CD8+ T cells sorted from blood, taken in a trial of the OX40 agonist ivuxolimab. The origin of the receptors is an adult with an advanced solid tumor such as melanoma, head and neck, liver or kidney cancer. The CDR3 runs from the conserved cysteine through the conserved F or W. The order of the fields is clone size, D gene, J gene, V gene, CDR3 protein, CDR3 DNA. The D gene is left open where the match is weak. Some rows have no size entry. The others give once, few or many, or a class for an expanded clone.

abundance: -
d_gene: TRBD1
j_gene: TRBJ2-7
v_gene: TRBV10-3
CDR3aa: CAIQLTGTGGEQYF
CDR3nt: TGTGCCATTCAGCTCACCGGGACAGGGGGCGAGCAGTACTTC

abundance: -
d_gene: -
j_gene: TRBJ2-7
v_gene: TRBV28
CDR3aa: CASSRNSVYYEQYF
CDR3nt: TGTGCCAGCAGTAGGAATAGCGTCTACTACGAGCAGTACTTC

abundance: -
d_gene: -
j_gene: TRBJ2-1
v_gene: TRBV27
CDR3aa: CAIGSPSREKQFF
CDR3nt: TGTGCCATAGGAAGTCCTAGCCGGGAGAAACAGTTCTTC

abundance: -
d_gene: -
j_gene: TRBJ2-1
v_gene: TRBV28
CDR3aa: CASSFAQTNEQFF
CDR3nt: TGTGCCAGCAGTTTTGCCCAGACCAATGAGCAGTTCTTC

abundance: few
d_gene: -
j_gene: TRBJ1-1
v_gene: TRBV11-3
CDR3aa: CASSLVSRNTEAFF
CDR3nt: TGTGCCAGCAGCTTAGTGTCCAGAAACACTGAAGCTTTCTTT

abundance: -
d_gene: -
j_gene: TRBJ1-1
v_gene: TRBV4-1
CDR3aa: CASSHGYREAEAFF
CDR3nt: TGCGCCAGCAGCCACGGGTACAGAGAAGCTGAAGCTTTCTTT

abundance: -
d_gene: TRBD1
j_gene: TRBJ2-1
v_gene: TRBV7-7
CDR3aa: CASSLGPGQGGYNEQFF
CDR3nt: TGTGCTAGCAGCTTAGGGCCGGGACAGGGAGGATACAATGAGCAGTTCTTC

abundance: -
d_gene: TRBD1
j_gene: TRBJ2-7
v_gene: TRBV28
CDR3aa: CASSIGTGYYEQYF
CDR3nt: TGTGCCAGCAGTATCGGGACAGGTTACTACGAGCAGTACTTC

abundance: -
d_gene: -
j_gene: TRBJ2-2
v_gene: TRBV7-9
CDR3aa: CASSLAGGKTGELFF
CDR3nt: TGTGCCAGCAGCTTAGCGGGAGGTAAAACCGGGGAGCTGTTTTTT

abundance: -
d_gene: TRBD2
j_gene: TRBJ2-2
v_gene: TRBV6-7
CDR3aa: CASRLRLAGGAGELFF
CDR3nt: TGTGCCAGCAGACTTAGACTAGCGGGAGGAGCCGGGGAGCTGTTTTTT

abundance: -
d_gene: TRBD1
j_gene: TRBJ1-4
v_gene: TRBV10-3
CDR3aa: CAISDLDRGKEKLFF
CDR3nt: TGTGCCATCAGTGACCTCGACAGGGGGAAGGAAAAACTGTTTTTT

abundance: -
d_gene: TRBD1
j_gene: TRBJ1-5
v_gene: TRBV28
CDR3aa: CASRLQGAVNQPQHF
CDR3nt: TGTGCCAGCAGGCTACAGGGGGCGGTCAATCAGCCCCAGCATTTT

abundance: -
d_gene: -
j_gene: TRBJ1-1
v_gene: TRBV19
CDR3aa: CASSIDVEQVGMNTEAFF
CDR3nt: TGTGCCAGTAGTATAGATGTTGAACAAGTCGGGATGAACACTGAAGCTTTCTTT

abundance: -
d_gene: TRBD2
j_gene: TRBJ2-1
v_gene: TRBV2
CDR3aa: CASSGELAGGPYEQFF
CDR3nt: TGTGCCAGCTCGGGGGAACTAGCGGGAGGTCCCTATGAGCAGTTCTTC

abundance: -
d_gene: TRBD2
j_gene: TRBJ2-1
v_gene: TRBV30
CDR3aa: CAWSGVTSGTDSYNEQFF
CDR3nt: TGTGCCTGGAGTGGGGTGACTAGCGGGACTGACTCCTACAATGAGCAGTTCTTC

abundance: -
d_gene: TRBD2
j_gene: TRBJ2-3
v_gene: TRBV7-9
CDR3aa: CASSFGRAESTDTQYF
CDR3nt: TGTGCCAGCAGCTTCGGGAGGGCAGAGAGCACAGATACGCAGTATTTT

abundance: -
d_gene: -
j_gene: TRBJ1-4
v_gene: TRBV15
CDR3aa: CATSRDWRALGEKLFF
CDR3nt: TGTGCCACCAGCAGAGATTGGCGGGCTCTGGGTGAAAAACTGTTTTTT

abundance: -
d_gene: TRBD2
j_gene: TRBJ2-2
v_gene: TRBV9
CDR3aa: CASSVDGTGGNTGELFF
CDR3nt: TGTGCCAGCAGCGTAGACGGCACGGGAGGGAACACCGGGGAGCTGTTTTTT

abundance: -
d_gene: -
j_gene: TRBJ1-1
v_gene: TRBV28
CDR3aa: CASLQGNTEAFF
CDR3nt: TGTGCCAGCCTGCAGGGAAACACTGAAGCTTTCTTT

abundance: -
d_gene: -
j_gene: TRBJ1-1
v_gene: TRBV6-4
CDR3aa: CASSDSVEVKGNTEAFF
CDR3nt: TGTGCCAGCAGTGACTCGGTAGAGGTTAAGGGTAACACTGAAGCTTTCTTT

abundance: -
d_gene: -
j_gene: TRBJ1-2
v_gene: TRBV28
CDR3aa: CASSPDSFYGYTF
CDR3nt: TGTGCCAGCAGCCCGGACAGCTTCTATGGCTACACCTTC

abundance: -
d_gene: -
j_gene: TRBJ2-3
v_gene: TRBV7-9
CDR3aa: CASSFGESTDTQYF
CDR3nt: TGTGCCAGCAGCTTTGGCGAGAGCACAGATACGCAGTATTTT

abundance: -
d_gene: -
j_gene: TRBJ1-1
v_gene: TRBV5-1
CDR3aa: CASSFGTEAFF
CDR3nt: TGCGCCAGCAGCTTTGGGACTGAAGCTTTCTTT

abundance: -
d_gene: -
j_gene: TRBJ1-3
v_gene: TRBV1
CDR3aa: CTQPKGSGNTIYF
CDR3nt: TGCACCCAGCCCAAGGGCTCTGGAAACACCATATATTTT

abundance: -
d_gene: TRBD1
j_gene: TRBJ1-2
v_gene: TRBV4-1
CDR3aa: CASSQDGGGAGGYTF
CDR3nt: TGCGCCAGCAGCCAAGACGGAGGGGGCGCGGGAGGCTACACCTTC

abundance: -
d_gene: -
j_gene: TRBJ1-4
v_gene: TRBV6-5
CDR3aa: CASSYKGGADEKLFF
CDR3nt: TGTGCCAGCAGTTATAAGGGGGGCGCAGATGAAAAACTGTTTTTT

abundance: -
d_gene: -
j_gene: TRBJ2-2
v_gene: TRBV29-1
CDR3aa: CSVEMGVTGELFF
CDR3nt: TGCAGCGTTGAAATGGGAGTGACCGGGGAGCTGTTTTTT